The TCR beta chain described here comes from a study of T cell responses to AZD1222 COVID-19 vaccine. The assay was immunoSEQ multiplex PCR, and TCRdb's table has in-frame clones only and misses some. The sample yields over 200,000 clones, roughly 94% seen once. V was cut by 6 bases and J by 4 bases, with 10 bases left in between. Germline V gene sequence: CDR1 MNHEY, CDR2 SMNVEV (reference sequence). This CDR3 has 12 residues. Findings of the study overall: Females made up more of the donors, who were largely white British, and clonal diversity may have come out too low.

With respect to this clone: What it binds is unknown.

Sequences were derived from peripheral blood, sampled 28 days after the second dose of the MenACWY control vaccine. This sequence joins TRBV27 and TRBJ2-7; unclear D gene. The sequence was obtained from an adult who received the MenACWY meningococcal vaccine as a control. The CDR3 protein is CASRGISYEQYF. The DNA of the CDR3 is TGTGCCAGCAGGGGGATTAGTTACGAGCAGTACTTC.